The rows below give T cell receptor beta chains drawn from one sample of a study of T-cell reconstitution after alpha-beta-depleted transplantation in children. TCRdb re-called the PCR reads through MiXCR, storing one row per CDR3 protein. The sample carries approximately 400,000 distinct CDR3 sequences, approximately 10% recorded once. This material consisted of PBMCs from the stem cell graft donor, taken from the stem cell graft. These receptors came from a human donor who donated a stem cell graft to a child with acute myeloid leukemia. Both conserved end residues are part of each CDR3. D genes are given only for firm matches. Only some rows state a clone size, as once, few, many or a class for expanded clones.

abundance | j_gene | len | v_gene | d_gene | CDR3nt | CDR3aa
NA | TRBJ2-3 | 17 | TRBV6-1 | TRBD2 | TGTGCCAGCAAAAACCCGCCTAGCGGGGCTAGCACAGATACGCAGTATTTT | CASKNPPSGASTDTQYF
NA | TRBJ2-1 | 18 | TRBV4-3 | TRBD2 | TGCGCCAGCAGCCAAGATACTGGACTAGCGGGAGCTGGCAATGAGCAGTTCTTC | CASSQDTGLAGAGNEQFF
NA | TRBJ2-5 | 15 | TRBV10-3 | TRBD1 | TGTGCCATCAGTGAGTCGGGACAGGGGATGGAGACCCAGTACTTC | CAISESGQGMETQYF
many | TRBJ2-5 | 14 | TRBV20-1 | NA | TGCAGCTTTTCCGAGATTGGGGCCCAAGAGACCCAGTACTTC | CSFSEIGAQETQYF
NA | TRBJ2-3 | 14 | TRBV20-1 | NA | TGCAGTGCTGGTGGGGCCACTAGCACAGATACGCAGTATTTT | CSAGGATSTDTQYF
few | TRBJ2-5 | 15 | TRBV7-9 | NA | TGTGCCAGCAGCTTAGGAGACAGGTTCCAAGAGACCCAGTACTTC | CASSLGDRFQETQYF
NA | TRBJ2-1 | 13 | TRBV20-1 | NA | TGCAGTGCTAGGCCTAGCGACCTTTTGAAGCAGTTCTTC | CSARPSDLLKQFF
NA | TRBJ1-6 | 17 | TRBV5-5 | NA | TGTGCCAGCAGCTTGACGTCCAACACGGGGCCAGGTTCACCCCTCCACTTT | CASSLTSNTGPGSPLHF
NA | TRBJ2-3 | 15 | TRBV5-1 | NA | TGCGCCAGCAGCTTGGCCTTTACCATCACAGATACGCAGTATTTT | CASSLAFTITDTQYF
NA | TRBJ2-1 | 16 | TRBV6-1 | TRBD2 | TGTGCCAGCAGTGAATATGGAGGGAGGGTTTACAATGAGCAGTTCTTC | CASSEYGGRVYNEQFF
NA | TRBJ2-3 | 20 | TRBV11-2 | TRBD2 | TGTGCCAGCTTTGGAGAACGCGGGAGGGCCACATGCACTTGCACAGATACGCAGTATTTT | CASFGERGRATCTCTDTQYF
NA | TRBJ2-7 | 12 | TRBV20-1 | TRBD2 | TGCAGTGCTAGAGCTTCGGGAGGAGAGCAGTACTTC | CSARASGGEQYF
NA | TRBJ2-2 | 16 | TRBV12-3/TRBV12-4 | TRBD2 | TGTGCCAGCAGTCCTAGCGGGAGGGCCCGGACCGGGGAGCTGTTTTTT | CASSPSGRARTGELFF
many | TRBJ1-4 | 15 | TRBV9 | NA | TGTGCCAGCAGCGTAGGTTGGGGGAGAGAAGAAAAACTGTTTTTT | CASSVGWGREEKLFF
NA | TRBJ2-3 | 16 | TRBV20-1 | TRBD2 | TGCAGTGCTAGAGAAAGGACTAGCGGCTACACAGATACGCAGTATTTT | CSARERTSGYTDTQYF
NA | TRBJ1-4 | 13 | TRBV20-1 | NA | TGCAGTGCTAGCGGGCAGGTGGGGGAAAAACTGTTTTTT | CSASGQVGEKLFF
NA | TRBJ2-3 | 18 | TRBV11-2 | TRBD2 | TGTGCCAGCAGCTTTCCGGGACTAGCGGGGGGGCGTTCAGATACGCAGTATTTT | CASSFPGLAGGRSDTQYF
few | TRBJ2-7 | 15 | TRBV20-1 | TRBD2 | TGCAGTGCTAGCAACCTAGCGGGCGGTTCCTACGAGCAGTACTTC | CSASNLAGGSYEQYF
NA | TRBJ1-5 | 16 | TRBV15 | NA | TGTGCCACCAGCCAAGACCTGGGTCTCAATAATCAGCCCCAGCATTTT | CATSQDLGLNNQPQHF
NA | TRBJ2-1 | 15 | TRBV11-2 | NA | TGTGCCAGCAGCTTACTCGGGCTTGACTACAATGAGCAGTTCTTC | CASSLLGLDYNEQFF
NA | TRBJ1-1 | 15 | TRBV25-1 | TRBD1 | TGTGCCAGCAGTCCCATCGGGACAGGGGCCTTTGAAGCTTTCTTT | CASSPIGTGAFEAFF
many | TRBJ1-5 | 14 | TRBV5-1 | NA | TGCGCCAGCAGCTTGGATGGCAGGGGTCAGCCCCAGCATTTT | CASSLDGRGQPQHF
NA | TRBJ1-2 | 11 | TRBV7-9 | NA | TGTGCCAGCAGCCTTAATTGGGCTTACACCTTC | CASSLNWAYTF
NA | TRBJ2-1 | 15 | TRBV12-3/TRBV12-4 | NA | TGTGCCTGCACGGGGCAGGGACTTACCTACAATGAGCAGTTCTTC | CACTGQGLTYNEQFF
many | TRBJ1-4 | 15 | TRBV5-1 | TRBD1 | TGCGCCAGCAGCTTGGAGGGACAGGGAAATGAAAAACTGTTTTTT | CASSLEGQGNEKLFF
NA | TRBJ1-1 | 15 | TRBV20-1 | NA | TGCAGTGCTAGAGATTTGGAGGGGTCGAACACTGAAGCTTTCTTT | CSARDLEGSNTEAFF
NA | TRBJ2-5 | 13 | TRBV12-3/TRBV12-4 | NA | TGTGCCAGCAGGTCAGGGGGGCAGGAGACCCAGTACTTC | CASRSGGQETQYF
NA | TRBJ2-5 | 13 | TRBV20-1 | TRBD2 | TGCAGTGCTGCCCTAGCGGGTCAAGAGACCCAGTACTTC | CSAALAGQETQYF
NA | TRBJ2-6 | 12 | TRBV20-1 | NA | TGCAGTGCTGCCCCTGGGGCCAACGTCCTGACTTTC | CSAAPGANVLTF
many | TRBJ2-3 | 13 | TRBV20-1 | NA | TGCAGTGCTAGAGTCGCGGGTCAAGATACGCAGTATTTT | CSARVAGQDTQYF
NA | TRBJ1-1 | 14 | TRBV7-2 | NA | TGTGCCAGCTTGCGACAGATCATGAACACTGAAGCTTTCTTT | CASLRQIMNTEAFF
NA | TRBJ2-7 | 13 | TRBV6-1 | TRBD2 | TGTGCCAGCAGAAACCGGGAGGAACACGAGCAGTACTTC | CASRNREEHEQYF
NA | TRBJ1-1 | 14 | TRBV5-5 | NA | TGTGCCAGCCACAGCGGGGTCGGGGGGACTGAAGCTTTCTTT | CASHSGVGGTEAFF
NA | TRBJ2-7 | 13 | TRBV18 | TRBD1 | TGTGCCAGCTCAGGGACAGACTCCTACGAGCAGTACTTC | CASSGTDSYEQYF
NA | TRBJ1-2 | 13 | TRBV4-1 | NA | TGCGCCAGCTCGGAACGGGTTAACTGGGGCTACACCTTC | CASSERVNWGYTF
many | TRBJ1-5 | 13 | TRBV12-5 | NA | TGTGCTAGTGGTTTGGTTCTCAATCAGCCCCAGCATTTT | CASGLVLNQPQHF
many | TRBJ1-1 | 14 | TRBV7-2 | TRBD1 | TGTGCCAGCAGCTTACAGGGGGCAGATACTGAAGCTTTCTTT | CASSLQGADTEAFF
few | TRBJ1-6 | 18 | TRBV21-1 | NA | TGTGCCAGCAGCAAAGGGCCGGTGTACGTCCCCTATAATTCACCCCTCCACTTT | CASSKGPVYVPYNSPLHF
many | TRBJ1-3 | 12 | TRBV5-1 | NA | TGCGCCAGCAGCTTTGAAGGAAACACCATATATTTT | CASSFEGNTIYF
many | TRBJ2-1 | 14 | TRBV25-1 | NA | TGTGCCAGCAGCGATATCCTAGGCGACAATGAGCAGTTCTTC | CASSDILGDNEQFF
many | TRBJ1-1 | 13 | TRBV5-1 | NA | TGCGCCAGCAGCTTGGCGTTGGCCCGTGAAGCTTTCTTT | CASSLALAREAFF
many | TRBJ2-6 | 13 | TRBV29-1 | NA | TGCAGCGTCGACAGCTCTGGGGCCAACGTCCTGACTTTC | CSVDSSGANVLTF
few | TRBJ2-3 | 20 | TRBV6-2/TRBV6-3 | TRBD2 | TGTGCCAGCAGTTTACTAGCGGGGACTAGCGGGAGGGCCGTAACAGATACGCAGTATTTT | CASSLLAGTSGRAVTDTQYF
many | TRBJ2-5 | 13 | TRBV21-1 | NA | TGTGCCAGCAGCCCTGAAAGGGAAGAGACCCAGTACTTC | CASSPEREETQYF
many | TRBJ1-4 | 14 | TRBV5-5 | TRBD1 | TGTGCCAGCAGCTCTGGACAGGTTCCCGAAAAACTGTTTTTT | CASSSGQVPEKLFF
NA | TRBJ2-7 | 15 | TRBV5-1 | NA | TGCGCCAGCAGCTTGGAGTGGCCCCAATCCTACGAGCAGTACTTC | CASSLEWPQSYEQYF
few | TRBJ2-5 | 13 | TRBV20-1 | NA | TGCAGTGCCCCGATGGGGGGCCACGAGACCCAGTACTTC | CSAPMGGHETQYF
NA | TRBJ1-6 | 13 | TRBV12-3/TRBV12-4 | TRBD1 | TGTGCCAGCGCCGGGACAGGGCGATCACCCCTCCACTTT | CASAGTGRSPLHF
NA | TRBJ1-2 | 12 | TRBV12-3/TRBV12-4 | NA | TGTGCCAGCAGTAGCTTTAACTATGGCTACACCTTC | CASSSFNYGYTF